This TCR beta chain originates from a study of T cells expressing NK-cell markers. Study overall: In sorted CD3+CD56+NKG2C+, CD3+CD56+NKG2C- and CD3+CD56-NKG2C+ T cells, TCR beta repertoires were obtained.

Turning to this clonotype: Its specificity is not known.

Overall study findings and caveats: For 5 to 7 donors, the dominant NKG2C+ clonotypes made up 1.0-7.0% of their CD8+ T cells. One observes that, in several donors, these clonotypes were also the leading ones within the CD3+CD56-NKG2C+ fraction.

TCR beta libraries carry UMIs added by 5'RACE template switching. TCRdb re-called the 5' RACE reads; every CDR3 protein appears as one record, without DNA. This sample's table has about 3,400 distinct CDR3 sequences. CDR3 length: 12 amino acids. CDR1 and CDR2 from the germline V gene are SNHLY and FYNNEI. The chain combines TRBV2 with TRBJ2-2; TCRdb's D call, TRBD2, is unchecked because there is no DNA. The TCR sequence derives from a man aged 18 to 70 in good health. The source material was blood T cells: a sorted CD56 or NKG2C T cell subset, CD4+ or CD8+ T cells, or bulk PBMC T cells (not recorded which). The CDR3 sequence: CASSAAPGELFF.